The rows below give T cell receptor beta chains drawn from one sample of a study of response to subunit inactivated influenza vaccine. Each CDR3 protein gets one entry after TCRdb re-called the RT-PCR reads with MiXCR. The sample consists of 150,000 to 200,000 distinct CDR3 sequences, roughly a tenth of them appearing once. The source material was non-naive T cells sorted from PBMCs, sampled around seven weeks after vaccination. These receptors all stem from a man aged 45-65 years who received an inactivated influenza vaccine. Each CDR3 is given without its conserved first and last residue.

v_call cdr3_aa
TRBV7-2 ASSSDRYSYEQY
TRBV12-3/TRBV12-4 ASSARDREKKLF
TRBV30 AWSRGQRETQY
TRBV18 ASSPTSGALGEQY
TRBV28 ASSYQPQH
TRBV5-1 ASSLDPAGLREAF
TRBV20-1 SASGLAGGDEQF
TRBV20-1 SASYRATYNEQF
TRBV7-2 ASSRGTGGREQY
TRBV14 ASSQENLYTGELF
TRBV20-1 SARKKAGHSNQPQH
TRBV4-2 ASSQESGTGNEKLF
TRBV25-1 ASRHSNTEAF
TRBV28 ASTFTNEKLF
TRBV28 ASSFALDLIAGSSYEQY
TRBV14 ASSQDLVSSYNEQF
TRBV5-1 ASSETTDTQY
TRBV6-5 ASSYRGAEQY
TRBV14 ASSQGDSYGYT
TRBV11-2 ASSLVPGQATGGIQY
TRBV18 ASSPRQGLTDTQY